The 21 T cell receptor beta chains below come from one sample, sequenced in a study of T-cell reconstitution after alpha-beta-depleted transplantation in children. A library of TCRbeta sequences, prepared with unique molecular identifiers, was generated. TCRdb independently ran MiXCR on the PCR reads; one entry per CDR3 protein. This table holds approximately 350,000 distinct CDR3 sequences, less than 15% found once. The sequences come from PBMCs, collected from the stem cell graft. The receptors were sampled from a human donor who donated a stem cell graft to a child with Fanconi anemia.

This clonotype was found a few times. The rearrangement links TRBV5-4 to TRBJ1-1; TRBD1 aligns across 8 bases. The CDR3 covers 15 residues. V lost 4 bases to trimming and J lost 7 bases; unmatched junction nucleotides: 12. Germline lookup yields CDR1 SGHNT and CDR2 YYREEE (reference sequence). The CDR3 DNA sequence: TGTGCCAGCAGCCCTCCGGGACAGGAGTTTAATGAAGCTTTCTTT. It yields the protein CASSPPGQEFNEAFF.

This clonotype was detected ten times or more. V usage is TRBV20-1 and J usage is TRBJ2-1, with 11 bases lining up with TRBD2. The CDR3 extends over 16 amino acids. Germline trimming cut 5 bases from V and 3 bases from J; bases unmatched to any gene: 9. Germline V lookup: CDR1 DFQATT, CDR2 SNEGSKA (reference sequence). CDR3 nucleotides: TGCAGTGCTGGGTCGACTAGCGGGGAGGTCTACAATGAGCAGTTCTTC. This encodes CSAGSTSGEVYNEQFF.

V and J are TRBV6-5 and TRBJ1-2; 8 bases line up with TRBD1. In germline, CDR1 is MNHEY, CDR2 SVGAGI. This CDR3 is built from 13 residues. The ends lost 0 bases at V and 8 bases at J; junction bases unmatched: 2. CDR3 sequence: CASSYSTGGGYTF. Written as DNA, the CDR3 is TGTGCCAGCAGTTACTCCACAGGGGGGGGCTACACCTTC.

This clonotype occurred a few times. This chain connects TRBV6-5 to TRBJ1-1; no clear D. V lost 3 bases, J lost 1 base, and 12 bases lay in between. The germline CDR1 and CDR2 sequences are MNHEY and SVGAGI. The CDR3 sequence is 15 residues long. CDR3 sequence (DNA): TGTGCCAGCAGTTATGTCAATTATCCGAACACTGAAGCTTTCTTT. Translating it yields CASSYVNYPNTEAFF.

This clonotype was seen a few times. The chain recombines TRBV5-1 with TRBJ2-1, with no clear D. V lost 0 bases and J lost 6, with 13 bases in between. The germline gives CDR1 SGHRS, CDR2 YFSETQ. This CDR3 has 15 residues. In DNA, the CDR3 is TGCGCCAGCAGCTTGGCCCTCGGCCCCCTCAATGAGCAGTTCTTC. As protein: CASSLALGPLNEQFF.

This clonotype was recorded many times. The rearrangement uses TRBV5-1 and TRBJ2-1; 8 nucleotides match TRBD2. Germline V gives CDR1 SGHRS, CDR2 YFSETQ. The CDR3 length is 13 residues. V lost 3 bases, J lost 7 bases, and 3 bases stayed unmatched. CDR3 in DNA: TGCGCCAGCAGCTCGGGACTAGTAAATGAGCAGTTCTTC. This encodes CASSSGLVNEQFF.

The chain is built from TRBV10-3 and TRBJ2-7; TRBD2 matches 7 bases. J gave up 3 bases and V 8 bases, and 1 base lay outside the gene matches. This CDR3 is built from 11 residues. Germline V gene data show CDR1 as ENHRY and CDR2 as SYGVKD. The CDR3 loop reads CAIGEGYEQYV. CDR3 nucleotide sequence: TGTGCCATCGGGGAGGGCTACGAGCAGTACGTC.

The V gene is TRBV18, the J gene TRBJ2-4, with D unclear. Germline CDR1 and CDR2: KGHSH and LQKENI. CDR3 size: 13 residues. Trimming pared 4 bases from V and 5 bases from J, leaving 9 bases between. The CDR3 is CASSRLSENIQYF. CDR3 sequence (DNA): TGTGCCAGCTCACGCTTATCTGAAAACATTCAGTACTTC. The full variable domain, with the rest looked up from reference TRBV18 and TRBJ2-4, is NAGVMQNPRHLVRRRGQEARLRCSPMKGHSHVYWYRQLPEEGLKFMVYLQKENIIDESGMPKERFSAEFPKEGPSILRIQQVVRGDSAAYFCASSRLSENIQYFGAGTRLSVL.

The chain uses TRBV20-1 and TRBJ2-1; D is unresolved. Germline V gene sequence: CDR1 DFQATT, CDR2 SNEGSKA (reference sequence). The CDR3 contains 10 residues. V gave up 3 bases and J gave up 5 bases, with 2 bases separating them. The CDR3 spells CSASNNEQFF. The CDR3 nucleotides read TGCAGTGCTAGCAACAATGAGCAGTTCTTC.

The chain has TRBV6-2 or TRBV6-3 and TRBJ1-1, with unresolved D. CDR3 length: 14 amino acids. V lost 0 bases and J 8 bases, leaving 13 bases between the germline ends. CDR1 is MNHEY and CDR2 is SVGEGT in the germline V gene. This CDR3 reads CASSYSPARLEAFF. The CDR3 bases are TGTGCCAGCAGTTACTCACCGGCACGGCTAGAAGCTTTCTTT.

This clonotype was counted at least ten times. The chain links TRBV6-5 to TRBJ1-1; D gene unclear. This CDR3 spans 13 amino acids. Germline V gives CDR1 MNHEY, CDR2 SVGAGI. V was clipped by 6 bases and J by 1 base, with 9 bases between them. The CDR3 DNA sequence: TGTGCCAGCAGGTTATACAGGAACACTGAAGCTTTCTTT. It yields the protein CASRLYRNTEAFF.

This clonotype was detected only a few times. The chain combines TRBV10-3 with TRBJ1-5; D gene uncertain. The CDR3 contains 14 residues. Germline assignment: CDR1 ENHRY and CDR2 SYGVKD. V lost 3 bases, J lost 7 bases, and 13 bases lay in between. The CDR3 coding sequence is TGTGCCATCAGTGAAACTCCGGAAGTACAGCCCCAGCATTTT. Its protein is CAISETPEVQPQHF.

The chain's CDR3 is CASSQEGQPNTGELFF. The DNA for the CDR3 is TGCGCCAGCAGCCAAGAAGGGCAGCCGAACACCGGGGAGCTGTTTTTT. The rearrangement links TRBV4-3 to TRBJ2-2; D is ambiguous. The V gene's germline CDR1 is LGHNA and CDR2 YSLEER. Trimming pared 0 bases from V and 0 bases from J, leaving 8 bases between. The CDR3 covers 16 residues.

This clonotype was found a few times. This rearrangement joins TRBV6-2 or TRBV6-3 to TRBJ2-7; TRBD2 might be the D (5 bases). The CDR3 consists of 12 residues. CDR1 and CDR2 from the germline V gene are MNHEY and SVGEGT. Trimming cost V 7 bases and J 2 bases, with 9 bases left between them. CDR3 DNA sequence: TGTGCCAGCACCCCGGGGACCTACGAGCAGTACTTC. This codes for CASTPGTYEQYF.

The chain is built from TRBV12-3 or TRBV12-4 and TRBJ2-7, with 10 positions matching TRBD1. The CDR3 runs to 14 residues. Trimming cost V 1 base and J 7 bases; bases outside gene matches: 4. The CDR3 bases are TGTGCCAGCAGTTTAGGGACAGGGGGTCGGGAGCAGTACTTC. Protein sequence: CASSLGTGGREQYF.

This clonotype was counted many times. This chain uses TRBV11-2 with TRBJ2-1, with D perhaps matching TRBD1 (6 bases). Germline assignment: CDR1 SGHAT and CDR2 FQNNGV. V was clipped by 1 base and J by 7 bases, with 17 bases between them. The CDR3 consists of 16 residues. The CDR3 sequence: CASSLGGPGILNEQFF. Written as DNA, the CDR3 is TGTGCCAGCAGCTTAGGGGGGCCCGGCATCCTTAATGAGCAGTTCTTC. Based on the CDR3 plus reference TRBV11-2 and TRBJ2-1, the full variable domain is EAGVAQSPRYKIIEKRQSVAFWCNPISGHATLYWYQQILGQGPKLLIQFQNNGVVDDSQLPKDRFSAERLKGVDSTLKIQPAKLEDSAVYLCASSLGGPGILNEQFFGPGTRLTVL.

Ten or more counts support this clonotype. V is TRBV7-2 and J is TRBJ1-5; no reliable D call. Germline V CDR1 and CDR2: SGHTA, FQGNSA. The CDR3 loop spans 14 amino acids. V lost 2 bases, J lost 4 bases, and 9 bases lay in between. Written as DNA, the CDR3 is TGTGCCAGCAGCTTATGGTTGGGGAATCAGCCCCAGCATTTT. Amino acid sequence: CASSLWLGNQPQHF.

J is TRBJ1-1 and V is TRBV12-3 or TRBV12-4; TRBD1 might be the D (6 bases). V shed 3 bases and J shed 8 bases, with 13 bases lying between them. The CDR3 contains 13 residues. CDR3 DNA sequence: TGTGCCAGCAGTTTCGTCCTTACAGGGGAAGCTTTCTTT. Protein sequence: CASSFVLTGEAFF.

This clonotype has more than one count but fewer than ten. The chain joins TRBV2 to TRBJ1-1, with D perhaps TRBD1 (6 bases). Trimming removed 5 bases from V and 13 bases from J, with 17 bases in between. Germline lookup yields CDR1 SNHLY and CDR2 FYNNEI. The CDR3 has 12 amino acids. The CDR3 sequence is CASSPRTEMNFF. The CDR3 nucleotides read TGTGCCAGCAGTCCCAGGACAGAAATGAATTTCTTT.

J is TRBJ1-2 and V is TRBV18, with D perhaps matching TRBD1 (6 bases). Trimming shortened V by 2 bases and J by 2 bases, and 12 bases separated the two germline ends. CDR3 length equals 15 residues. Germline values: CDR1 KGHSH, CDR2 LQKENI. CDR3 in DNA: TGTGCCAGCTCACCAAATGCCGGACAGAACTATGGCTACACCTTC. Protein: CASSPNAGQNYGYTF. The whole variable domain, remainder taken from reference TRBV18 and TRBJ1-2, is NAGVMQNPRHLVRRRGQEARLRCSPMKGHSHVYWYRQLPEEGLKFMVYLQKENIIDESGMPKERFSAEFPKEGPSILRIQQVVRGDSAAYFCASSPNAGQNYGYTFGSGTRLTVV.

This clonotype came up many times. This chain connects TRBV5-1 to TRBJ1-1, with D uncertain. CDR3 size: 13 residues. Trimming stripped 5 bases from V and 1 base from J, with 9 bases between. Germline CDR1 is SGHRS and CDR2 is YFSETQ. The DNA for the CDR3 is TGCGCCAGCAGGTTACAGCCGAACACTGAAGCTTTCTTT. It encodes CASRLQPNTEAFF. The full variable domain, completed using reference TRBV5-1 and TRBJ1-1, is KAGVTQTPRYLIKTRGQQVTLSCSPISGHRSVSWYQQTPGQGLQFLFEYFSETQRNKGNFPGRFSGRQFSNSRSEMNVSTLELGDSALYLCASRLQPNTEAFFGQGTRLTVV.